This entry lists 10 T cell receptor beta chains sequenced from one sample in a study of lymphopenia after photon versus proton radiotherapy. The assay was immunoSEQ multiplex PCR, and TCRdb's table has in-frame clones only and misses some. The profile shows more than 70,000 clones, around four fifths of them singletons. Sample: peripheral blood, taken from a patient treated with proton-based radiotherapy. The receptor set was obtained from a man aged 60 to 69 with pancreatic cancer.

CDR3 sequence (DNA): TGTGCCACCAGCAGAGCGATGACAGGGTCTAAACTGTTTTTT. It specifies CATSRAMTGSKLFF. The gene calls are TRBV15 and TRBJ1-4; 7 bases are shared with TRBD1. CDR3 length equals 14 residues. The V segment lost 1 base and the J segment 11 bases; nucleotides outside the gene matches: 7. Germline CDR1 and CDR2: LNHNV and YYDKDF (reference sequence). The full variable domain, its missing parts supplied by reference TRBV15 and TRBJ1-4, is DAMVIQNPRYQVTQFGKPVTLSCSQTLNHNVMYWYQQKSSQAPKLLFHYYDKDFNNEADTPDNFQSRRPNTSFCFLDIRSPGLGDTAMYLCATSRAMTGSKLFFGSGTQLSVL.

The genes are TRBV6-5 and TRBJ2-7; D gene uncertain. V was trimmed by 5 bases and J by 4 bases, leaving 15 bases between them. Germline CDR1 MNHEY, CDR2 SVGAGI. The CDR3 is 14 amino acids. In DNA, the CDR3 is TGTGCCAGCAGTCGACCAAACCCCCCATACGAGCAGTACTTC. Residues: CASSRPNPPYEQYF.

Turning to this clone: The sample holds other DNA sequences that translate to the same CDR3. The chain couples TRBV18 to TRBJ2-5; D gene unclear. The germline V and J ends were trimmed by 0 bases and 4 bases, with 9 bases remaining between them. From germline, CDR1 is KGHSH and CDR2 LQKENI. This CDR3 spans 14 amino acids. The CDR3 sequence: CASSPPGLGETQYF. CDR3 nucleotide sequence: TGTGCCAGCTCACCACCAGGGCTGGGAGAGACCCAGTACTTC.

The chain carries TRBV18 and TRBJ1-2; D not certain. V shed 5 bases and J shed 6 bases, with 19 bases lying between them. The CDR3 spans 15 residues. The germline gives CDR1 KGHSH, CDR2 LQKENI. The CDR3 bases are TGTGCCAGCTCATACACGGCCGCGCTTCGAGATGGCTACACCTTC. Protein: CASSYTAALRDGYTF.

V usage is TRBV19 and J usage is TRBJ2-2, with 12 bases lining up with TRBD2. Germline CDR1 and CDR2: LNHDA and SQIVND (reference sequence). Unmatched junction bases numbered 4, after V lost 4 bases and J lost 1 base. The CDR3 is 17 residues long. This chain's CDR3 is CASSTLLAGGNTGELFF. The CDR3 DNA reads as TGTGCCAGTAGTACCCTACTAGCGGGAGGGAACACCGGGGAGCTGTTTTTT.

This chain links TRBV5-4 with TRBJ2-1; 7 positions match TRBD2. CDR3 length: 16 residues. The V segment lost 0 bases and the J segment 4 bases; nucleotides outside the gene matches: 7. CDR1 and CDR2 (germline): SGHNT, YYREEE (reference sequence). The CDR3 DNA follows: TGTGCCAGCAGCTTGGGAGGCGGGAGAAGATACAATGAGCAGTTCTTC. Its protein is CASSLGGGRRYNEQFF.

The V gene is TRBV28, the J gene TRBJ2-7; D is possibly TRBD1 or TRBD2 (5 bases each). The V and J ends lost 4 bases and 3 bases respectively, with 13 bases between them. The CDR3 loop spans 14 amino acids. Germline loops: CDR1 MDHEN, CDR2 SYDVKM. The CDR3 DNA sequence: TGTGCCAGCAGTTATCGGGGCTCAATCTACGAGCAGTACTTC. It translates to CASSYRGSIYEQYF.

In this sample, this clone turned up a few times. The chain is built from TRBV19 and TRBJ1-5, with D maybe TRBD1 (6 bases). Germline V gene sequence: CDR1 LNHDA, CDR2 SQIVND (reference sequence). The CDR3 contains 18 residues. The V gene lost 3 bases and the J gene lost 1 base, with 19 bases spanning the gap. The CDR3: CASSIAGAIYTSNQPQHF. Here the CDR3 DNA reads TGTGCCAGTAGTATTGCAGGGGCCATTTACACGAGCAATCAGCCCCAGCATTTT.

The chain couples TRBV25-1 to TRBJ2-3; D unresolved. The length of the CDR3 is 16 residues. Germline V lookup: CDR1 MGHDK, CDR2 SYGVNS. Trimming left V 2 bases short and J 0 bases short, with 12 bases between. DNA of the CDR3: TGTGCCAGCAGTGAACCTCGGACCGCTAGCACAGATACGCAGTATTTT. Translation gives CASSEPRTASTDTQYF.

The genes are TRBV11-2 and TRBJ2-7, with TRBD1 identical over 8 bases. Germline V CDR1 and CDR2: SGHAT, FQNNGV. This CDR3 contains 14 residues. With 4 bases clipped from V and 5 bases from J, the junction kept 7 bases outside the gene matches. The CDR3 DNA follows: TGTGCCAGCAGCTACCCGGGACAGGTGAACGAGCAGTACTTC. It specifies CASSYPGQVNEQYF.